Sequencing of this T cell receptor beta chain was carried out in a study of blood T cell repertoires in COVID-19. Study information: PBMCs, B-cell-depleted T cells, or T cells were the source of the cDNA or gDNA that made up the material.

Method: immunoSEQ multiplex PCR; TCRdb's copy keeps in-frame clones and lacks some. The profile covers fewer than 300,000 clones, with around 82% appearing a single time and about 15% taken by the ten largest. The CDR3 totals 13 residues. Trimming left V 3 bases short and J 0 bases short, with 5 bases between. CDR1 is MDHEN, CDR2 SYDVKM, per germline. The source of this sequence is a person aged 70 to 85 with COVID-19, enrolled during active disease. The sequencing sample was made of peripheral blood. This sequence joins TRBV28 and TRBJ2-5; no firm D call. The chain's CDR3 is CASSFQYQETQYF. In DNA, the CDR3 is TGTGCCAGCAGTTTCCAGTACCAAGAGACCCAGTACTTC. Using reference TRBV28 and TRBJ2-5 for the parts outside the CDR3, the full variable domain is DVKVTQSSRYLVKRTGEKVFLECVQDMDHENMFWYRQDPGLGLRLIYFSYDVKMKEKGDIPEGYSVSREKKERFSLILESASTNQTSMYLCASSFQYQETQYFGPGTRLLVL.